The 16 T cell receptor beta chains reported below all come from one sample, sequenced in a study of blood T cell repertoires in COVID-19. Profiled with immunoSEQ multiplex PCR; TCRdb holds only in-frame clones, not every one. The sample consists of hundreds of thousands of clones, 75% to 90% of them appearing once. The sequencing input was PBMCs or T cells enriched from blood (not recorded which). Receptors originate from a young man who had recovered from COVID-19.

The chain couples TRBV4-2 to TRBJ2-7, with D perhaps TRBD1 (5 bases). The CDR3 is 14 residues long. The ends were cut back, 0 bases at V and 3 bases at J, with 9 bases in the middle. The V gene's germline CDR1 is LGHNA and CDR2 YNFKEQ. The CDR3 sequence is CASSQDRQGYEQYF. CDR3 nucleotides: TGTGCCAGCAGCCAAGATCGGCAGGGCTACGAGCAGTACTTC.

V is TRBV28 and J is TRBJ2-3; 13 bases match TRBD2. Germline CDR1 reads MDHEN; CDR2 reads SYDVKM. V trimming: 6 bases; J trimming: 5 bases; junction bases outside the gene matches: 23. The CDR3 has 21 residues. The CDR3 DNA follows: TGTGCCAGCAGAACATTACGGACTAGCGGGAGTTTTAGGGTAAAGGGAGATACGCAGTATTTT. Amino acid sequence: CASRTLRTSGSFRVKGDTQYF.

This clone showed up just a few times. The genes are TRBV12-5 and TRBJ2-7, with D uncertain. The CDR3 is 13 residues long. Germline assignment: CDR1 LGHNT and CDR2 FRNRAP. Trimming pared 0 bases from V and 9 bases from J, leaving 12 bases between. The CDR3 region is CASGLVRSDRQYF. Written as DNA, the CDR3 is TGTGCTAGTGGTTTGGTACGGTCTGATCGGCAGTACTTC.

The chain couples TRBV18 to TRBJ1-6; possible D gene TRBD1, 5 bases. Germline-derived CDR1 and CDR2 are KGHSH and LQKENI. This CDR3 spans 18 amino acids. With 0 bases removed from V and 4 bases from J, the gap between germline ends came to 16 bases. The CDR3 nucleotides read TGTGCCAGCTCACCACCATTTCAGGGCAGCCCTTATAATTCACCCCTCCACTTT. Translating it yields CASSPPFQGSPYNSPLHF.

V usage is TRBV7-5 and J usage is TRBJ1-6; the D call TRBD1 from the table was never checked on the DNA. TRBV7-5 constitutes a pseudogene. This CDR3 is 19 amino acids long. The CDR3 loop reads CVRSPRDRDNSSYNSPLHF. CDR3 bases: TGTGTCAGAAGCCCCAGGGACAGGGACAATAGCTCCTATAATTCACCCCTCCACTTT.

CDR3 sequence: CASSPRTGRDGYTF. The DNA of the CDR3 is TGTGCCAGCAGCCCCCGGACAGGAAGGGATGGCTACACCTTC. The V gene is TRBV7-9, the J gene TRBJ1-2, with TRBD1 identical over 7 bases. The ends lost 5 bases at V and 6 bases at J; junction bases unmatched: 9. The CDR3 runs 14 residues. CDR1 and CDR2 from the germline V gene are SEHNR and FQNEAQ (reference sequence).

The chain couples TRBV21-1 to TRBJ2-2; no DNA check was done on the table's D call, TRBD2. TRBV21-1 is an annotated pseudogene. The CDR3 runs 18 residues. The CDR3 spells CASSKSKVREYGTGELFF. The DNA for the CDR3 is TGTGCCAGCAGCAAAAGTAAGGTCCGGGAGTATGGCACCGGGGAGCTGTTTTTT.

This chain links TRBV4-1 with TRBJ1-1, with D tentatively TRBD1 (5 bases). With 4 bases removed from V and 7 bases from J, the gap between germline ends came to 10 bases. The V gene's germline CDR1 is MGHRA and CDR2 YSYEKL. The CDR3 has 12 amino acids. The CDR3 DNA sequence: TGCGCCAGCAGCCGAGCGGGGGTTGAAGCTTTCTTT. It codes for CASSRAGVEAFF.

This sequence joins TRBV7-8 and TRBJ1-5, with D possibly TRBD1 on 5 matching bases. CDR1 SGHVS and CDR2 FQNEAQ come from the germline V gene. CDR3 length equals 16 residues. Deletions cut 2 bases from V and 6 bases from J, with 17 bases between. The DNA of the CDR3 is TGTGCCAGCAGCTTACAGTGGGCAGGGATTGGTCAGCCCCAGCATTTT. It codes for CASSLQWAGIGQPQHF.

The V and J genes are TRBV5-1 and TRBJ2-5, with 8 bases that match TRBD1. V lost 4 bases to trimming and J lost 4 bases; unmatched junction nucleotides: 6. Germline CDR1 SGHRS, CDR2 YFSETQ. CDR3 length: 14 residues. CDR3 in DNA: TGCGCCAGCAGCCAAGACAGGGGATCAGAGACCCAGTACTTC. The encoded protein is CASSQDRGSETQYF.

This clone appeared a few times. This rearrangement joins TRBV12-3 or TRBV12-4 to TRBJ2-7; TRBD2 aligns across 12 bases. Trimming at V came to 10 bases and at J to 5 bases, leaving 6 bases not matched to a gene. The CDR3 consists of 13 residues. CDR3 bases: TGTGCCACCCAACGACTAGCGGGAGACGAGCAGTACTTC. It specifies CATQRLAGDEQYF.

The chain carries TRBV7-9 and TRBJ2-7; 11 bases agree with TRBD1. There are 17 residues in the CDR3. Germline V CDR1 and CDR2: SEHNR, FQNEAQ (reference sequence). V lost 1 base, J lost 7 bases, and 12 bases stayed unmatched. The CDR3 reads CASSLGRTGGPIGEQYF. CDR3 nucleotide sequence: TGTGCCAGCAGCTTAGGCCGGACAGGGGGCCCAATTGGGGAGCAGTACTTC.

The V and J genes are TRBV27 and TRBJ2-7; 9 bases align to TRBD2. The CDR3 is 14 amino acids. V trimming: 8 bases; J trimming: 3 bases; junction bases outside the gene matches: 8. The germline V gene encodes CDR1 MNHEY and CDR2 SMNVEV (reference sequence). The CDR3 is CASRGLAEVYEQYF. DNA for the CDR3: TGTGCCAGCCGGGGACTAGCAGAGGTCTACGAGCAGTACTTC.

The chain uses TRBV19 and TRBJ1-5; D possibly corresponds to TRBD1 (6 bases). The CDR3 is made up of 13 amino acids. V was cut by 2 bases and J by 4 bases, with 6 bases left in between. Per germline, CDR1 LNHDA and CDR2 SQIVND (reference sequence). The CDR3 DNA sequence: TGTGCCAGTAGTATAACAGGGAATCAGCCCCAGCATTTT. This sequence encodes CASSITGNQPQHF.

The chain uses TRBV5-1 and TRBJ1-1, with TRBD1 as a possible D gene (5 bases). CDR3 size: 15 residues. V lost 1 base to trimming and J lost 1 base, with 11 bases between them. Germline V gene lookup returns CDR1 SGHRS and CDR2 YFSETQ. The DNA of the CDR3 is TGCGCCAGCAGCTTGTCCCAGGGAACGAACACTGAAGCTTTCTTT. It codes for CASSLSQGTNTEAFF.

The rearrangement links TRBV27 to TRBJ2-2, with D possibly matching TRBD2 (5 bases). Trimming left V 6 bases short and J 7 bases short, with 27 bases between. There are 18 residues in the CDR3. CDR1 and CDR2 from the germline V gene are MNHEY and SMNVEV (reference sequence). The CDR3 sequence is CASSPTRFAGVSVGELFF. The CDR3 DNA is TGTGCCAGCAGCCCCACCCGTTTTGCGGGCGTTTCTGTCGGGGAGCTGTTTTTT.